This T cell receptor (beta chain) was documented in a study of blood T cells in healthy people across ages. Combining a sample-barcoded 5' primer with a J-beta primer mix, a second PCR ran for about 6 to 12 cycles. Each CDR3 protein is one row after TCRdb ran MiXCR on the 5' RACE reads. The profile covers roughly 1.5 million distinct CDR3 sequences, with 35% to 45% appearing a single time and approximately 4.1% taken by the ten largest. The CDR3 spans 14 residues. Trimming pared 7 bases from V and 4 bases from J, leaving 19 bases between. CDR1 and CDR2 from the germline V gene are SQVTM and ANQGSEA. The gene calls are TRBV29-1 and TRBJ1-1; D possibly corresponds to TRBD1 (6 bases). The origin of this receptor is a woman between 18 and 29 years old in good health. The sequenced sample was blood. The CDR3 reads CSAQGRRPGTEAFF. Here the CDR3 DNA reads TGCAGCGCCCAGGGGCGCCGTCCCGGCACTGAAGCTTTCTTT.